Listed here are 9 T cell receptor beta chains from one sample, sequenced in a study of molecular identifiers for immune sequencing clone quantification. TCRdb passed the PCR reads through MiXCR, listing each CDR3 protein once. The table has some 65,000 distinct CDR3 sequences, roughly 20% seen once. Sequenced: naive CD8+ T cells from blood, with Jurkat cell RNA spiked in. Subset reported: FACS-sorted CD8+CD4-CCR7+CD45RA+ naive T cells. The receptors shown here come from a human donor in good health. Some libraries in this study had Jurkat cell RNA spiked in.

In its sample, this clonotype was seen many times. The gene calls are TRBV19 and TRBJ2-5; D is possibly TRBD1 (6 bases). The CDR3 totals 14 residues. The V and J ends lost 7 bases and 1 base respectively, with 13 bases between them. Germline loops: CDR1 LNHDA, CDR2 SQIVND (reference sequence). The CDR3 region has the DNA TGTGCCAGTAAATCCTCAGGGGCCCAAGAGACCCAGTACTTC. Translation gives CASKSSGAQETQYF.

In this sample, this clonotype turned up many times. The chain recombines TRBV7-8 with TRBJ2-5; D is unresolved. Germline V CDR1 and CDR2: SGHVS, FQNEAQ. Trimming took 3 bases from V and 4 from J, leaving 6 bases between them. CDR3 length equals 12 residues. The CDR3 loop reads CASSFPLETQYF. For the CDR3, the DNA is TGTGCCAGCAGCTTCCCTCTAGAGACCCAGTACTTC.

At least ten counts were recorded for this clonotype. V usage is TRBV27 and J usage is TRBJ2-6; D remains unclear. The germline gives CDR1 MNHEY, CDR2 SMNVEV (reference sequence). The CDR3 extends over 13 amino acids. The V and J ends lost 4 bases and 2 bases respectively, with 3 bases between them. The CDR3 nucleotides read TGTGCCAGCAGTTGGACTGGGGCCAACGTCCTGACTTTC. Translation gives CASSWTGANVLTF.

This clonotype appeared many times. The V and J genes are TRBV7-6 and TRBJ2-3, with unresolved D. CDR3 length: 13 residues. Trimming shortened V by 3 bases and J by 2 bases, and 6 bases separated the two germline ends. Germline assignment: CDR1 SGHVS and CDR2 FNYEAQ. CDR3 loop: CASSFRITDTQYF. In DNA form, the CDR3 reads TGTGCCAGCAGCTTTCGGATCACAGATACGCAGTATTTT.

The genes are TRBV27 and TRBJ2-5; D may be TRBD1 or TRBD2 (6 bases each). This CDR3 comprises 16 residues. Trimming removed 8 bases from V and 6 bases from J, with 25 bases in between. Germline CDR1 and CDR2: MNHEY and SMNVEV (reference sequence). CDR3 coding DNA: TGTGCCAGCTCCCTTAGGAAAGTGGAGGGGGTAAAGACCCAGTACTTC. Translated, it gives CASSLRKVEGVKTQYF.

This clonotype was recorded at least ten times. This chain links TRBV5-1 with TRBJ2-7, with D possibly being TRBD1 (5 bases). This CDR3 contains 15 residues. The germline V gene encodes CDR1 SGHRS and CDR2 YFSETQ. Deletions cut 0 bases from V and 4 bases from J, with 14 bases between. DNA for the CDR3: TGCGCCAGCAGCTTGGTGCAGGGCGGAGAGTACGAGCAGTACTTC. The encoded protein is CASSLVQGGEYEQYF.

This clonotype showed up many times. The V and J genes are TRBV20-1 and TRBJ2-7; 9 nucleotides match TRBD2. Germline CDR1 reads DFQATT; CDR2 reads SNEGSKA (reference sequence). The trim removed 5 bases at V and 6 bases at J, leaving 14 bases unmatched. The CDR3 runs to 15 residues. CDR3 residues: CSAPTLAGNWGEQYF. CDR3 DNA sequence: TGCAGTGCTCCCACCCTAGCGGGAAATTGGGGCGAGCAGTACTTC.

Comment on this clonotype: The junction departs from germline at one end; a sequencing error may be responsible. The CDR3 DNA reads TGTGCCAGTAGCTCTAGACAGGGTGGGTCCTATAATTTACCCCTCCACTTT. Translated: CASSSRQGGSYNLPLHF. The rearrangement uses TRBV5-6 and TRBJ1-6; 7 bases align to TRBD1. The CDR3 length is 17 residues. Germline CDR1 and CDR2: SGHDT and YYEEEE.

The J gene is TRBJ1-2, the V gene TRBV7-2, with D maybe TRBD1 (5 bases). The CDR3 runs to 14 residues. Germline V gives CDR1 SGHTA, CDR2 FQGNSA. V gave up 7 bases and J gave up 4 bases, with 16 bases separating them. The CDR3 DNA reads TGTGCCAGCACCCAAAGCGGGGGAATCTATGGCTACACCTTC. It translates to CASTQSGGIYGYTF.